This T cell receptor beta chain originates from a study of shared clonotypes between healthy human individuals. Only in-frame clones appear in the TCRdb table, and some are missing; sequencing was by immunoSEQ multiplex PCR. This repertoire shows about 700,000 clones, under 95% found once; its top ten account for roughly 24%. Germline lookup yields CDR1 SGHAT and CDR2 FQNNGV. Trimming pared 5 bases from V and 3 bases from J, leaving 11 bases between. The CDR3 length is 13 residues. CD8 cells regarded as naive lacked CD45RO, were positively chosen for CCR7, and omitted terminally differentiated effector memory CD45RA+ cells.

Specimen: naive CD8+ T cells sorted from blood. The rearrangement uses TRBV11-2 and TRBJ2-7, with D uncertain. The TCR was taken from a man aged 25-45 years in good health. The CDR3 loop is CASSGRARYEQYF. For the CDR3, the DNA is TGTGCCAGCAGCGGGCGCGCTCGCTACGAGCAGTACTTC.